This TCR beta chain was observed in a study of blood T cell repertoires in COVID-19. Using immunoSEQ multiplex PCR, the repertoire was profiled, and TCRdb retains in-frame clones only, with some absent. This sample carries about 210,000 clones, about 91% of them seen once, and the ten largest clones take 1.2%. Trimming at V came to 2 bases and at J to 5 bases, leaving 13 bases not matched to a gene. The CDR3 is 18 amino acids. Germline values: CDR1 KGHSH, CDR2 LQKENI. The V call is TRBV18, the J call TRBJ2-3, with 10 nucleotides matching TRBD1. The TCR comes from a man aged 30-40 years with acute or convalescent COVID-19. The specimen was peripheral blood. CDR3 nucleotides: TGTGCCAGCTCACCATCGACGACAGGGGGCGCGGGGGGAGATACGCAGTATTTT. It is translated as CASSPSTTGGAGGDTQYF.